This is a list of T cell receptor beta chains from one sample in a study of blood T cell repertoires in COVID-19. The data were produced by immunoSEQ multiplex PCR, yet TCRdb's version contains in-frame clones alone and is incomplete. In the table there are 200,000 to 250,000 clones, approximately 80% of which are singletons. Source material: peripheral blood. These receptors all come from a human donor in a cohort sampled during active COVID-19. Both conserved end residues are part of each CDR3. D genes are given only for firm matches. Size is stated for part of the rows, as once, few or many counts, or as a class when the clone is expanded.

clone_size: many
j_call: TRBJ1-2
v_call: TRBV23-1
d_call: .
cdr3_nt: TGCGCCAGCGGCGACTGGAGGACTACGAACTATGGCTACACCTTC
cdr3_aa: CASGDWRTTNYGYTF

clone_size: .
j_call: TRBJ1-6
v_call: TRBV9
d_call: .
cdr3_nt: TGTGCCAGCAGCGTAGACGGGAGCTCCTATAATTCACCCCTCCACTTT
cdr3_aa: CASSVDGSSYNSPLHF

clone_size: .
j_call: TRBJ2-7
v_call: TRBV27
d_call: TRBD2
cdr3_nt: TGTGCCAGCAGGGGAAGGACTAGCGGGGGGTCCTACGAGCAGTACTTC
cdr3_aa: CASRGRTSGGSYEQYF

clone_size: .
j_call: TRBJ1-2
v_call: TRBV11-2
d_call: TRBD1
cdr3_nt: TGTGCCAGCAGCTTTACAGGGGCGGGCTATGGCTACACCTTC
cdr3_aa: CASSFTGAGYGYTF

clone_size: many
j_call: TRBJ2-2
v_call: TRBV5-1
d_call: .
cdr3_nt: TGCGCCAGCAGCCCTCAACTGGTGGAGTCCGGGGAGCTGTTTTTT
cdr3_aa: CASSPQLVESGELFF

clone_size: .
j_call: TRBJ1-1
v_call: TRBV6-1
d_call: .
cdr3_nt: TGTGCCAGCAGTGAAGTCCCCCAGGGGGAAGCTTTCTTT
cdr3_aa: CASSEVPQGEAFF

clone_size: .
j_call: TRBJ1-2
v_call: TRBV20-1
d_call: .
cdr3_nt: TGCAGTGCTAGTCCCTTAAATACACCACGGGATCGTGGCTACACCTTC
cdr3_aa: CSASPLNTPRDRGYTF

clone_size: .
j_call: TRBJ2-7
v_call: TRBV3-1/TRBV3-2
d_call: .
cdr3_nt: TGTGCCAGCAGCCACGACATAATCTACGAGCAGTACTTC
cdr3_aa: CASSHDIIYEQYF

clone_size: few
j_call: TRBJ2-1
v_call: TRBV5-1
d_call: .
cdr3_nt: TGCGCCAGCAGCTTGGGGGGAGGATCCTACAATGAGCAGTTCTTC
cdr3_aa: CASSLGGGSYNEQFF

clone_size: .
j_call: TRBJ1-1
v_call: TRBV7-3
d_call: .
cdr3_nt: TGTGCCAGCAGCTCAACGGGCAGGAACACTGAAGCTTTCTTT
cdr3_aa: CASSSTGRNTEAFF

clone_size: .
j_call: TRBJ2-2
v_call: TRBV5-6
d_call: .
cdr3_nt: TGTGCCAGCAGCTTGGAACTAGCCAGCACCGGGGAGCTGTTTTTT
cdr3_aa: CASSLELASTGELFF

clone_size: .
j_call: TRBJ2-5
v_call: TRBV24-1
d_call: .
cdr3_nt: TGTGCCACCAGTGCCAAGGGACATCTACAAGAGACCCAGTACTTC
cdr3_aa: CATSAKGHLQETQYF

clone_size: few
j_call: TRBJ1-6
v_call: TRBV28
d_call: .
cdr3_nt: TGTGCCAGCGAACAGATCGGATCACCCCTCCACTTT
cdr3_aa: CASEQIGSPLHF

clone_size: .
j_call: TRBJ2-7
v_call: TRBV5-4
d_call: .
cdr3_nt: TGTGCCAGCAGCTTCGCACTCTATCGCGGCGAGCAGTACTTC
cdr3_aa: CASSFALYRGEQYF